This TCR beta chain was obtained from a study of graft-versus-host responses after intestinal transplantation (dated by TCRdb to the early 2020s). As for the study more broadly: Recipients received multivisceral, liver-intestinal, or isolated intestinal transplants. Every recipient was given anti-thymocyte globulin induction, followed by 2 to 4 years of maintenance tacrolimus and steroids. The cohort enrolled under 25 intestinal transplant recipients including one retransplant, and a few patients lacking pretransplant specimens were excluded. After intestinal transplantation, graft-versus-host and host-versus-graft alloreactive T cell clones in the graft, circulation and bone marrow were tracked using bulk TCR-beta CDR3 sequencing. Alloreactive clones were identified by sequencing pre-transplant mixed lymphocyte reaction products and comparing them with unstimulated pre-transplant donor and recipient T cells. A peak of at least 4% donor T cells among recipient peripheral blood mononuclear cells was the definition used for donor T cell macrochimerism. Instead of going to the commercial service, samples from a few later patients were sequenced in-house on an Illumina MiSeq and processed with MiXCR.

This clone was observed a single time. Its antigen is not yet known. No quality values exist for individual bases; no much larger clone is one base distant. Sequences SEHNR (CDR1) and FQNEAQ (CDR2) are obtained from the germline V gene (reference sequence). The CDR3 goes from the cysteine to the phenylalanine over 14 residues. The CDR3 DNA has 42 bases and is translated from base 1. V is cut by 3 bases and J by 0 bases, and the space between the germline ends is 8 bases. The method was the immunoSEQ multiplex PCR assay. For most patients, high-throughput TCR-beta CDR3 sequencing of genomic DNA was performed by Adaptive Biotechnologies. From the authors' description of their analysis: Adaptive's ImmunoSEQ software was the source of the TCR sequencing data for over 15 patients, while a few other patients were processed with MiXCR and VDJtools. CDR3 nucleotide sequences shared between donor and recipient were removed because the origin of such sequences could not be assigned. To be classed as alloreactive, a clone needed at least 2-fold expansion over unstimulated cells and a minimum CFSE-low frequency of 0.002% (template counts) or 0.001% (read counts). Clones were considered mappable if detected in sequenced pre-transplant spleen, lymph node, or MLR CFSE-low populations of the donor or recipient. The cumulative frequency of alloreactive clones was calculated as a percentage of all sequences, weighted by copy number. TCRdb obtained this table from immuneACCESS and retained in-frame rearrangements with V and J assigned. These tables miss some clones; where compared with another copy, unresolved V genes account for less than half of the shortfall, and the remainder is unexplained. V and J calls and clone size are copied from that table; D and trimming were computed from the DNA. Within this sample are 35,000 to 50,000 clones, with approximately 95% of them counted one time only. The top ten hold roughly 1.5% of the sample.

Blood samples were collected up to 4 times in the first month after transplant and then at least monthly when available. The paper's findings and limits, for the study overall: Early after transplant, declines in HvG clones were associated with peak levels of circulating GvH clones. Patients with donor T cell macrochimerism had high GvH to HvG T cell clonal ratios in their allografts. GvH clones turned up in recipient bone marrow, with some appearing earlier in ileal mucosa or blood, a pattern consistent with an intestinal mucosal origin. Conclusions were limited by the relatively low number and heterogeneity of intestinal transplant patients.

This TCR was recovered from a human patient who received an intestinal transplant, so some T cells may come from the graft donor. The chain uses TRBV7-9 and TRBJ2-5; the D gene cannot be named for sure. The starting material was PBMCs, obtained around 48 weeks after intestinal transplant. The CDR3 has the sequence CASSFTGHQETQYF. The sequenced DNA: TGTGCCAGCAGCTTTACCGGACACCAAGAGACCCAGTACTTC.